These 21 T cell receptor beta chains originate from one sample sequenced in a study of blood T cells in healthy people across ages. Together with a sample-barcoded 5' primer, a J-beta primer mix was included in a second PCR lasting about 6 to 11 cycles. Each CDR3 protein gets one entry after TCRdb re-called the 5' RACE reads with MiXCR. This sample yields hundreds of thousands of distinct CDR3 sequences, of which roughly half are seen a single time; about 13% belongs to the top ten. Sequenced material: blood. The source of these receptors is a woman aged 80 or over in good health.

The CDR3 DNA is TGTGCCTGGAGGGGCCGGACAGATACGCAGTATTTT. Residues: CAWRGRTDTQYF. The rearrangement links TRBV30 to TRBJ2-3; D is undetermined. The CDR3 covers 12 residues. Germline loops: CDR1 GTSNPN, CDR2 SVGIG (reference sequence). The germline V and J ends were trimmed by 3 bases and 3 bases, with 7 bases remaining between them.

Details on this clonotype: At one of its ends the junction is not consistent with the germline gene, which may arise from a read error. This chain uses TRBV6-6 with TRBJ2-6, with D perhaps TRBD1 (6 bases). Germline V gene lookup returns CDR1 MNHNY and CDR2 SVGAGI (reference sequence). This CDR3 region has 18 residues. The CDR3 sequence: CATSPYATGHSGANVLTF. CDR3 in DNA: TGTGCCACCAGTCCTTATGCCACAGGGCACTCTGGGGCTAACGTCCTGACTTTC.

The V call is TRBV5-1, the J call TRBJ2-3; 9 bases align to TRBD2. The CDR3 spans 15 residues. V gave up 0 bases and J gave up 6 bases; unmatched junction bases: 5. Germline V gene lookup returns CDR1 SGHRS and CDR2 YFSETQ. The CDR3: CASSLERTSEDTQYF. CDR3 coding DNA: TGCGCCAGCAGCTTGGAACGGACTAGCGAGGATACGCAGTATTTT.

This chain joins TRBV9 and TRBJ2-2; 8 bases line up with TRBD2. This CDR3 spans 18 amino acids. Looked up from germline, CDR1 is SGDLS and CDR2 is YYNGEE. V shed 2 bases, J shed 5 bases, and the junction held 14 bases outside the gene matches. The CDR3 nucleotides are TGTGCCAGCAGCGTTACGTCCGGAAGCGGGAGCGGAACCGGGGAGCTGTTTTTT. Translated: CASSVTSGSGSGTGELFF.

This clonotype came up many times. V gene TRBV29-1 combines with J gene TRBJ2-4; D is possibly TRBD1 (5 bases). The CDR3 is 11 amino acids. V was trimmed by 0 bases and J by 11 bases, leaving 8 bases between them. Germline V CDR1 and CDR2: SQVTM, ANQGSEA. This chain's CDR3 is CSVEDLGVQYF. The CDR3 nucleotides read TGCAGCGTTGAAGATCTAGGGGTTCAGTACTTC.

The rearrangement joins TRBV29-1 to TRBJ2-1; 10 bases match TRBD2. Unmatched junction bases numbered 6, after V lost 1 base and J lost 3 bases. The CDR3 spans 16 residues. Germline V CDR1 and CDR2: SQVTM, ANQGSEA. The CDR3 sequence is CSVEGVAGGVYNEQFF. The CDR3, as DNA: TGCAGCGTTGAAGGGGTAGCGGGAGGTGTCTACAATGAGCAGTTCTTC.

This clonotype showed up many times. The chain combines TRBV20-1 with TRBJ2-7; possibly TRBD1 or TRBD2 for D (5 bases each). V gave up 6 bases and J gave up 4 bases, with 19 bases separating them. Per the germline V gene, CDR1 is DFQATT and CDR2 is SNEGSKA (reference sequence). The CDR3 contains 14 residues. The DNA for the CDR3 is TGCAGTGCCAGAAGGGGACCTAGGGTTTACGAGCAGTACTTC. Protein product: CSARRGPRVYEQYF.

On this clonotype itself: This may stem from a read error, because a much larger clone lies one nucleotide away. J is TRBJ2-1 and V is TRBV20-1; D remains ambiguous. CDR3 size: 14 residues. From germline, CDR1 is DFQATT and CDR2 SNEGSKA (reference sequence). V lost 0 bases to trimming and J lost 13 bases, with 19 bases between them. The CDR3 nucleotides read TGCAGTGCTAGAGATAAGTTAAGTGGACGGACCCAGTTCTTC. This codes for CSARDKLSGRTQFF.

DNA of the CDR3: TGTGCCTGGGGGGTAGAGGGCTACGAGCAGTACTTC. Translation: CAWGVEGYEQYF. The chain couples TRBV30 to TRBJ2-7, with D possibly being TRBD2 (5 bases). V lost 5 bases and J 3 bases, leaving 11 bases between the germline ends. The length of the CDR3 is 12 residues. Germline assignment: CDR1 GTSNPN and CDR2 SVGIG (reference sequence). Based on the CDR3 plus reference TRBV30 and TRBJ2-7, the full variable domain is SQTIHQWPATLVQPVGSPLSLECTVEGTSNPNLYWYRQAAGRGLQLLFYSVGIGQISSEVPQNLSASRPQDRQFILSSKKLLLSDSGFYLCAWGVEGYEQYFGPGTRLTVT.

The sample holds a few counts of this clonotype. The V and J genes are TRBV29-1 and TRBJ2-2; D gene uncertain. The V gene lost 1 base and the J gene lost 6 bases, with 9 bases spanning the gap. Germline assignment: CDR1 SQVTM and CDR2 ANQGSEA. CDR3 size: 13 residues. This CDR3 is CSVEVLSSGELFF. CDR3 DNA sequence: TGCAGCGTTGAAGTTTTGAGCTCCGGGGAGCTGTTTTTT.

With respect to this clonotype: A read error is possible here, since a much larger clone lies one base away. The chain uses TRBV7-2 and TRBJ2-1; no firm D call. The end of the DNA fits TRBJ2-7 better, so the J call may be wrong. Germline V gives CDR1 SGHTA, CDR2 FQGNSA. The CDR3 runs to 16 residues. CDR3 in DNA: TGTGCCAGCAGCCCCCCCGGGCAACGAAAGAACAATGAGCAGTACTTC. This sequence encodes CASSPPGQRKNNEQYF.

This sequence joins TRBV5-1 and TRBJ2-3; TRBD1 is a possible D gene (6 bases). Trimming cost V 2 bases and J 5 bases, with 18 bases left between them. CDR3 size: 16 residues. Germline V gene sequence: CDR1 SGHRS, CDR2 YFSETQ. The CDR3 sequence is CASSFRDIVQKDTQYF. The CDR3 nucleotides read TGCGCCAGCAGCTTTAGGGACATTGTCCAAAAAGATACGCAGTATTTT.

Comments on this clonotype: The germline gene is not matched at one end of the junction; a read error may be the cause. This rearrangement joins TRBV12-3 or TRBV12-4 to TRBJ2-1; 16 positions match TRBD2. The CDR3 contains 15 residues. CDR3 in amino acids: CASSGTSGGGNEQFF. CDR3 DNA sequence: TGCGCCAGCAGCGGGACTAGCGGGGGGGGCAATGAGCAGTTCTTC.

This rearrangement joins TRBV5-1 to TRBJ1-5; perhaps TRBD1 as D (6 bases). Deletions cut 0 bases from V and 9 bases from J, with 10 bases between. The CDR3 has 13 residues. Looked up from germline, CDR1 is SGHRS and CDR2 is YFSETQ. In nucleotides, the CDR3 is TGCGCCAGCAGCTTGGAGGGGGATCGGCCCCAGCATTTT. Amino acids: CASSLEGDRPQHF.

This clonotype was seen just once. The chain recombines TRBV21-1 with TRBJ2-3; the table's D call of TRBD1 was not tested on the DNA. TRBV21-1 is labeled a pseudogene. This CDR3 is built from 16 residues. The CDR3 loop is CASNKPRGRRSCTQYF. The DNA for the CDR3 is TGTGCCAGCAACAAACCCAGGGGGCGCAGGTCGTGCACGCAGTATTTT.

Comment on this clonotype: One end of the junction does not line up with germline, which may come from a read error. The CDR3 is CVSSGTSERGELFF. CDR3 DNA: TGTGTCAGCAGTGGGACCTCGGAGCGGGGGGAGCTGTTTTTT. The chain combines TRBV12-3 or TRBV12-4 with TRBJ2-2, with D possibly being TRBD1 or TRBD2 (5 bases each). The CDR3 spans 14 residues.

The CDR3 nucleotides are TGTGCCAGCAGTTCGGACGCAATTTCCTACAATGAGCAGTTCTTC. Protein: CASSSDAISYNEQFF. The rearrangement joins TRBV12-3 or TRBV12-4 to TRBJ2-1, with D unclear. The length of the CDR3 is 15 residues. V dropped 4 bases and J dropped 1 base, with 11 bases sitting between them.

The DNA for the CDR3 is TGCAGCGTTGCGGCGGAACCGTTCACAGATACGCAGTATTTT. It translates to CSVAAEPFTDTQYF. This chain uses TRBV29-1 with TRBJ2-3; D call uncertain. The germline CDR1 and CDR2 sequences are SQVTM and ANQGSEA. V dropped 4 bases and J dropped 2 bases, with 13 bases sitting between them. The CDR3 covers 14 residues.

This clonotype was seen a single time. The chain uses TRBV20-1 and TRBJ2-3; TRBD2 aligns across 12 bases. CDR1 and CDR2 (germline): DFQATT, SNEGSKA (reference sequence). The CDR3 extends over 15 amino acids. The V segment lost 4 bases and the J segment 3 bases; nucleotides outside the gene matches: 5. CDR3 nucleotide sequence: TGCAGTGCTACCGGACTAGCGGGATCGACAGATACGCAGTATTTT. As protein: CSATGLAGSTDTQYF.

In this sample, this clonotype turned up a few times. This sequence joins TRBV13 and TRBJ1-4; no reliable D call. Germline-derived CDR1 and CDR2 are PRHDT and FYEKMQ (reference sequence). The CDR3 length is 15 residues. Between the trimmed V and J ends, which lost 3 bases and 0 bases, there was a span of 8 bases. The CDR3 sequence is CASSFGRATNEKLFF. CDR3 DNA: TGTGCCAGCAGCTTCGGACGAGCAACTAATGAAAAACTGTTTTTT.

The rearrangement uses TRBV28 and TRBJ1-5; perhaps TRBD1 as D (6 bases). CDR3 size: 13 residues. V was trimmed by 11 bases and J by 6 bases, leaving 17 bases between them. Germline assignment: CDR1 MDHEN and CDR2 SYDVKM. CDR3 loop: CAALGGTSQPQHF. The CDR3 nucleotides read TGTGCCGCCCTGGGGGGGACAAGTCAGCCCCAGCATTTT.